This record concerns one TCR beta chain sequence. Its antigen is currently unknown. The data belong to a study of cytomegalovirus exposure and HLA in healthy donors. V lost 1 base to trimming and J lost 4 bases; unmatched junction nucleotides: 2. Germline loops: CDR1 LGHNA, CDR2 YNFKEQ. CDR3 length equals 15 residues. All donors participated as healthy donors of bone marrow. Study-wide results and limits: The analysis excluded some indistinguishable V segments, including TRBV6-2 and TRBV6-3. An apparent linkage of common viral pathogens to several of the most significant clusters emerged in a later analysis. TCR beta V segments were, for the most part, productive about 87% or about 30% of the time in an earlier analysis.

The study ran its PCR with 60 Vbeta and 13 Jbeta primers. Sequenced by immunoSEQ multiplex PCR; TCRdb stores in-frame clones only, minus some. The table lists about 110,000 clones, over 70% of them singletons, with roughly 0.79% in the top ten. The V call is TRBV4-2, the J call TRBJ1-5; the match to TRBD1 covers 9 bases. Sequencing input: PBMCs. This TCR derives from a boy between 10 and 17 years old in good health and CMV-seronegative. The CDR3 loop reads CASSQGGTGNQPQHF. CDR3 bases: TGTGCCAGCAGCCAAGGGGGGACAGGGAATCAGCCCCAGCATTTT.